The subject of this entry is one T cell receptor (beta chain). Its antigen specificity is not known. No base-level quality is on record; no much larger clone is a single base apart. These data originate in a study of shared clonotypes between healthy human individuals (dated by TCRdb to the early 2020s). With respect to the entire study: A couple of women and three men aged 18 to 49 years were included in the cohort. For each donor, CD4 naive and CD4 memory were each given three plates, CD8 naive was given two plates, and CD8 memory was given one plate. To estimate repertoire size and how much clonotype sharing occurs between individuals, the study deeply sequenced the blood TCR repertoires of several healthy adults. Libraries were prepared and TCR repertoires were sequenced by different laboratories using diverse techniques, in order to increase sequencing depth and limit assay-specific biases. Leukapheresis yielded between about 0.85 and 10 billion PBMCs per donor. General findings and caveats noted by the study authors: Across a few donors, about 4.5% of naive CD4, 3.5% of naive CD8, 2.3% of memory CD4, and roughly 0.41% of memory CD8 clonotypes were shared. Pairwise subsampling indicated that sequencing depth was expected to affect the degree of clonotype sharing among donors. Compared with non-shared clonotypes, clonotypes shared by all four sorted-subset donors had higher generation probabilities. Rarefaction of sorted-subset datasets indicated incomplete sequencing despite the large sequencing depth. Because the study included only a small number of donors, the genetic and exposure-history diversity represented was limited. Sampling was restricted to blood, and TCR repertoires in tissue are likely to differ from TCR repertoires in blood. Naive subsets generally had larger estimated clonotype richness than memory subsets did.

Including cysteine and phenylalanine, the CDR3 has 17 amino acids. Only the CDR3 part of the read is kept: 51 bases, read in frame from the first base. CDR1 and CDR2 (SEHNR, FQNEAQ) derive from the germline V gene (reference sequence). The junction carries 18 bases between V and J, which are trimmed by 5 bases and 1 base respectively. Using the deep immunoSEQ assay, TCR CDR3 regions were amplified from genomic DNA by multiplex PCR. Genomic DNA extracted from each cell subset was distributed evenly over all wells of several immunoSEQ 96-well plates, and each plate served as one replicate. For sorted subsets, roughly 200 ng genomic DNA, equal to 25,000 to 35,000 T cell genomes, was loaded into each replicate PCR. Purified libraries were quantified with a Qubit 3.0 fluorometer, sized on a Bioanalyzer 2100, and re-quantified with the KAPA Library Quantification kit. Each immunoSEQ 96-well plate was sequenced on its own single-read 150-cycle Illumina NextSeq 550 flow cell. On the authors' methods: Because the immunoSEQ output held only junctional sequences and lacked quality scores, the filtering could not match the filtering applied to full-length reads. Sequences were annotated with PyIR, a Python wrapper for IgBLAST v1.9, and V/J genes and CDR3 were assigned using IMGT germline references. Reads with weak V/J assignments (E-value above 1e-6), missing CDR3, stop codons, out-of-frame junctions, or ambiguous translated residues were removed. V3J clonotypes were defined by identical inferred V gene, J gene, and CDR3 amino acid sequence. The percentage overlap between two repertoires was calculated by dividing the number of shared unique clonotypes by the size of the smaller repertoire. RTK rarefaction, the Chao1 estimator, and Recon v2.1 estimates of unobserved clonotypes were used to assess repertoire richness. Generation probabilities were computed with OLGA for all TCRbeta clonotypes obtained by the gDNA method from a few donors. This is the immuneACCESS table as TCRdb keeps it, with only in-frame sequences that have V and J called. A part of the clones is gone; compared with another copy, unresolved V genes explain less than half, and the rest is unexplained. V and J calls and clone size are those listed in that table; D and trimming were worked out from the DNA. This sample holds nearly 2 million clones; approximately 94% were observed only once. 1.2% of the sample goes to the ten largest clones.

For the CD8 naive samples, CD45RO-negative cells were positively selected for CCR7, yielding a CD45RA+CCR7+ population from which TemRA cells were excluded. Donors were healthy HIV-negative adults with no recently reported acute infections or vaccinations. All donors were Caucasian adults living in Nashville, Tennessee, USA. After blood collection by leukapheresis, PBMCs were isolated using Ficoll-Histopaque density gradient centrifugation and then cryopreserved in the vapor phase of liquid nitrogen. Purity and quantity of every magnetically sorted T cell population were checked by analytical flow cytometry. Genomic DNA was isolated from every sorted fraction and measured by UV absorbance on a Nanodrop 2000c.

This sequence uses TRBV7-9 and TRBJ2-1; possibly the D gene is TRBD2, per 6 matching bases. Sequenced material: naive CD8+ T cells sorted from blood. The label giving this sample's cell subset or site can be read as: CD45RA+CCR7+. The TCR originated in a man aged 18 to 35 in good health. The sequenced DNA: TGTGCCAGCAGCCCGGAAGTGGGCGGGGTTTCCTACAATGAGCAGTTCTTC. It codes for CASSPEVGGVSYNEQFF.